A single sample is the source of the 18 T cell receptor beta chains below, sequenced in a study of PD-L1 blockade in urothelial cancer. Libraries were prepared by immunoSEQ multiplex PCR; TCRdb keeps only in-frame clonotypes and omits some of them. The table shows about 17,000 clones, with around 90% occurring only once. Sequenced material: PBMCs, taken around atezolizumab (anti-PD-L1) treatment. These receptors were taken from a man between 45 and 60 years old with urothelial cancer.

The genes are TRBV5-4 and TRBJ1-2; the match to TRBD1 covers 7 bases. Germline CDR1 reads SGHNT; CDR2 reads YYREEE (reference sequence). The CDR3 has 15 amino acids. Trimming took 0 bases from V and 0 from J; bases not matched to a gene: 2. The CDR3 is CASSLAGTANYGYTF. For the CDR3, the DNA is TGTGCCAGCAGCTTGGCCGGGACAGCTAACTATGGCTACACCTTC.

V and J are TRBV5-1 and TRBJ2-7, with D hard to call. Germline V lookup: CDR1 SGHRS, CDR2 YFSETQ. This CDR3 comprises 14 residues. V gave up 1 base and J gave up 3 bases, with 11 bases separating them. In DNA form, the CDR3 reads TGCGCCAGCAGCTTGAGGCAGGTGGGCTACGAGCAGTACTTC. Residues: CASSLRQVGYEQYF.

The J gene is TRBJ2-5, the V gene TRBV7-3, with 9 bases that match TRBD2. The J segment lost 5 bases and the V segment lost 4 bases, leaving 8 bases of the junction unmatched. This CDR3 has 15 amino acids. The germline V gene has CDR1 SGHTA and CDR2 FQGTGA. The chain's CDR3 is CASSSSGTSSETQYF. CDR3 nucleotide sequence: TGTGCCAGCAGCTCGTCCGGGACTAGCAGCGAGACCCAGTACTTC.

This sequence joins TRBV4-1 and TRBJ2-5, with D perhaps TRBD2 (5 bases). V gave up 1 base and J gave up 1 base, with 10 bases separating them. The CDR3 contains 15 residues. CDR1 and CDR2 (germline): MGHRA, YSYEKL. The CDR3 sequence is CASSQGWTSQETQYF. CDR3 DNA sequence: TGCGCCAGCAGCCAAGGATGGACTTCCCAAGAGACCCAGTACTTC.

J is TRBJ2-1 and V is TRBV19, with TRBD2 identical over 11 bases. The germline V gene encodes CDR1 LNHDA and CDR2 SQIVND (reference sequence). The CDR3 totals 15 residues. V trimming: 5 bases; J trimming: 9 bases; junction bases outside the gene matches: 9. Here the CDR3 DNA reads TGTGCCAGTAGTGGATCTAGCGGGGGGATGGTTGAGCAGTTCTTC. Amino acids: CASSGSSGGMVEQFF.

This chain connects TRBV7-6 to TRBJ2-7; D is possibly TRBD1 (5 bases). CDR3 length: 14 residues. CDR1 and CDR2 (germline): SGHVS, FNYEAQ. Trimming pared 5 bases from V and 2 bases from J, leaving 13 bases between. CDR3 nucleotide sequence: TGTGCCAGCAGCGAGGAGACAGCAACCTACGAGCAGTACTTC. It codes for CASSEETATYEQYF.

As DNA, the CDR3 is TGTGCCAGCAGTTACTCGACAGTATTTAGCACAGATACGCAGTATTTT. Its protein is CASSYSTVFSTDTQYF. This sequence joins TRBV6-5 and TRBJ2-3; TRBD1 is a possible D gene (5 bases). V was shortened by 0 bases and J by 0 bases, with 10 bases between the two germline ends. This CDR3 is 16 amino acids long. Germline-derived CDR1 and CDR2 are MNHEY and SVGAGI.

V usage is TRBV19 and J usage is TRBJ2-1, with D maybe TRBD2 (5 bases). V was shortened by 2 bases and J by 3 bases, with 14 bases between the two germline ends. The CDR3 contains 16 residues. CDR1 is LNHDA and CDR2 is SQIVND in the germline V gene (reference sequence). CDR3 nucleotide sequence: TGTGCCAGTAGTATAACGGGTACTAGTTTCTACAATGAGCAGTTCTTC. Residues: CASSITGTSFYNEQFF.

V gene TRBV19 combines with J gene TRBJ1-5, with D possibly being TRBD1 (6 bases). Trimming stripped 3 bases from V and 6 bases from J, with 12 bases between. The CDR3 covers 14 residues. The germline gives CDR1 LNHDA, CDR2 SQIVND (reference sequence). This CDR3 reads CASSIIRGGQPQHF. In DNA form, the CDR3 reads TGTGCCAGTAGTATTATCAGGGGCGGTCAGCCCCAGCATTTT.

As for this clone: Additional DNA sequences in this sample encode the identical CDR3. The rearrangement uses TRBV6-5 and TRBJ1-3, with D perhaps matching TRBD1 (5 bases). The V gene lost 7 bases and the J gene lost 2 bases, with 15 bases spanning the gap. CDR3 length: 15 amino acids. Germline assignment: CDR1 MNHEY and CDR2 SVGAGI. DNA for the CDR3: TGTGCCAGCACAAGGGGCAGGGCGGCTGGAAACACCATATATTTT. Translated, it gives CASTRGRAAGNTIYF.

The chain uses TRBV5-4 and TRBJ2-1; 10 nucleotides agree with TRBD1. V lost 9 bases, J lost 8 bases, and 11 bases stayed unmatched. The CDR3 is made up of 14 amino acids. Germline CDR1 reads SGHNT; CDR2 reads YYREEE (reference sequence). The CDR3 DNA is TGTGCCACCGGGGACAGGGGACGTCCCTATGAGCAGTTCTTC. It translates to CATGDRGRPYEQFF.

A few counts support this clone. This chain uses TRBV10-1 with TRBJ2-1; 15 bases fit TRBD2. The germline CDR1 and CDR2 sequences are WNHNN and SYGVQD (reference sequence). The CDR3 covers 14 residues. Unmatched junction bases numbered 4, after V lost 2 bases and J lost 14 bases. CDR3 protein: CASSEGLAGGPKFF. The CDR3 region has the DNA TGCGCCAGCAGTGAGGGACTAGCGGGGGGGCCGAAGTTCTTC.

The rearrangement uses TRBV27 and TRBJ2-7; 10 bases map to TRBD2. Germline V gives CDR1 MNHEY, CDR2 SMNVEV (reference sequence). J gave up 2 bases and V 6 bases, and 10 bases lay outside the gene matches. The CDR3 extends over 16 amino acids. CDR3 nucleotides: TGTGCCAGCAGCCAGCCCCGGACTAGCGGAGCCTACGAGCAGTACTTC. Protein sequence: CASSQPRTSGAYEQYF.

J is TRBJ1-2 and V is TRBV6-5, with D maybe TRBD1 (6 bases). The CDR3 contains 15 residues. V lost 6 bases to trimming and J lost 0 bases, with 14 bases between them. Germline V gives CDR1 MNHEY, CDR2 SVGAGI. The CDR3 protein is CASSLDREANYGYTF. DNA for the CDR3: TGTGCCAGCAGCCTGGACAGAGAAGCTAACTATGGCTACACCTTC.

The V call is TRBV15, the J call TRBJ2-1, with D perhaps matching TRBD2 (6 bases). The V and J ends lost 4 bases and 9 bases respectively, with 28 bases between them. Germline loops: CDR1 LNHNV, CDR2 YYDKDF (reference sequence). The CDR3 length is 18 residues. The CDR3 spells CATSTSTWEDPDGFEQFF. For the CDR3, the DNA is TGTGCCACCAGCACTTCGACCTGGGAGGACCCGGATGGGTTTGAGCAGTTCTTC. The full variable domain, with the rest looked up from reference TRBV15 and TRBJ2-1, is DAMVIQNPRYQVTQFGKPVTLSCSQTLNHNVMYWYQQKSSQAPKLLFHYYDKDFNNEADTPDNFQSRRPNTSFCFLDIRSPGLGDTAMYLCATSTSTWEDPDGFEQFFGPGTRLTVL.

The V gene is TRBV30, the J gene TRBJ2-2; 10 nucleotides line up with TRBD2. The CDR3 runs 17 residues. CDR1 is GTSNPN and CDR2 is SVGIG in the germline V gene (reference sequence). The V segment lost 3 bases and the J segment 2 bases; nucleotides outside the gene matches: 9. The CDR3 loop reads CAWRSGLAGDNTGELFF. DNA of the CDR3: TGTGCCTGGAGATCGGGGCTAGCGGGGGATAACACCGGGGAGCTGTTTTTT.

This clone was seen only once. V is TRBV19 and J is TRBJ2-3; 7 nucleotides agree with TRBD2. V gave up 1 base and J gave up 3 bases; unmatched junction bases: 7. The length of the CDR3 is 16 residues. In germline, CDR1 is LNHDA, CDR2 SQIVND (reference sequence). For the CDR3, the DNA is TGTGCCAGTAGTATAGTTGGGCTAGCGGCTACAGATACGCAGTATTTT. Translating gives CASSIVGLAATDTQYF. The whole variable domain, filled in from reference TRBV19 and TRBJ2-3, reads DGGITQSPKYLFRKEGQNVTLSCEQNLNHDAMYWYRQDPGQGLRLIYYSQIVNDFQKGDIAEGYSVSREKKESFPLTVTSAQKNPTAFYLCASSIVGLAATDTQYFGPGTRLTVL.

In its sample, this clone was seen once. The chain carries TRBV14 and TRBJ2-6; possible D gene TRBD2, 6 bases. V gave up 3 bases and J gave up 0 bases, with 9 bases separating them. CDR1 is SGHDN and CDR2 is FVKESK in the germline V gene. CDR3 length: 16 amino acids. The CDR3 coding sequence is TGTGCCAGCAGCCATGCCGGGGGCTCTGGGGCCAACGTCCTGACTTTC. This encodes CASSHAGGSGANVLTF. The entire variable domain, with the rest obtained from reference TRBV14 and TRBJ2-6, is as follows: EAGVTQFPSHSVIEKGQTVTLRCDPISGHDNLYWYRRVMGKEIKFLLHFVKESKQDESGMPNNRFLAERTGGTYSTLKVQPAELEDSGVYFCASSHAGGSGANVLTFGAGSRLTVL.